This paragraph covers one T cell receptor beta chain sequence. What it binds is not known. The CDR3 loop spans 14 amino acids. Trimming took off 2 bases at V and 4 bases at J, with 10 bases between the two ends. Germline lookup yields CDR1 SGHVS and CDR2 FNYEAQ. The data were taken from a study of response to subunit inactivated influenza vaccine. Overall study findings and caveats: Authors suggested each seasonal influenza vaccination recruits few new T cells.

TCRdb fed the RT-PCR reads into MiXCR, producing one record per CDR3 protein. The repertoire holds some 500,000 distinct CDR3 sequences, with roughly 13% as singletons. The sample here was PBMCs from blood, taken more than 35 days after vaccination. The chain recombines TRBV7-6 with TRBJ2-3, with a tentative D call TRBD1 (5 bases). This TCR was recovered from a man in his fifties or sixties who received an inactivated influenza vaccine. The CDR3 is CASSLRAGSDTQYF. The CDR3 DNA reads TGTGCCAGCAGCTTAAGGGCAGGGTCAGATACGCAGTATTTT.